The present T cell receptor (beta chain) was sequenced within a study of T cells in Graves' hyperthyroidism and ophthalmopathy. Amplification of TCR beta CDR3 regions used RNA as the template. The TCR CDR3 first-round RT-PCR relied on the HTBI primer set. TCRdb processed the multiplex PCR reads anew with MiXCR; each CDR3 protein has one entry. The sample holds under 350,000 distinct CDR3 sequences, about 17% seen once. As concerns this clonotype: Its target is unknown.

General study points: Most thyroid clonotypes expanded above 0.001 appeared in blood too. For ophthalmopathy, model prediction preceded onset by a median roughly 5.9 months.

The diagnoses drew upon clinical symptoms, serum thyroxine and TRAb, thyroid ultrasound and orbital computed tomography. This CDR3 contains 15 residues. Germline V CDR1 and CDR2: LNHDA, SQIVND (reference sequence). V was trimmed by 1 base and J by 4 bases, leaving 13 bases between them. Sequenced input: blood. The receptor was derived from a woman in her fifties or sixties with Graves' ophthalmopathy. V is TRBV19 and J is TRBJ1-1; weak D call: TRBD1 (5 bases). The CDR3 sequence: CASSIAWGVGTEAFF. The DNA of the CDR3 is TGTGCCAGTAGTATAGCGTGGGGGGTCGGCACTGAAGCTTTCTTT.